Below are 22 T cell receptor beta chains sequenced from a single sample in a study of blood T cells in healthy people across ages. Next came a second PCR, run for roughly 6 to 11 cycles, which used a sample-barcoded 5' primer along with a J-beta primer mix. TCRdb redid the calling of the 5' RACE reads with MiXCR, one entry per CDR3 protein. Of 790,000 or so distinct CDR3 sequences detected, more than 50% appear once; the ten largest clones hold roughly 26%. Sequenced material: blood. The receptors here all came from a man in his forties in good health.

V and J are TRBV6-1 and TRBJ2-1, with a tentative D call TRBD1 (6 bases). This CDR3 has 14 residues. Trimming pared 2 bases from V and 3 bases from J, leaving 8 bases between. The V gene's germline CDR1 is MNHNS and CDR2 SASEGT. Written as DNA, the CDR3 is TGTGCCAGCAGTGAAACAGGGCGCTACAATGAGCAGTTCTTC. This gives the protein CASSETGRYNEQFF.

The CDR3 nucleotides are TGTGCCAGCAGCCCCAGGAGAGCGATTGGTGGGCAGTACTTC. Translation: CASSPRRAIGGQYF. The rearrangement links TRBV12-3 or TRBV12-4 to TRBJ2-5; no reliable D call. V dropped 6 bases and J dropped 11 bases, with 22 bases sitting between them. The CDR3 loop spans 14 amino acids.

This clonotype turned up a few times. The chain is built from TRBV4-1 and TRBJ2-3; D ambiguous. The CDR3 is made up of 14 amino acids. From germline, CDR1 is MGHRA and CDR2 YSYEKL. V dropped 3 bases and J dropped 2 bases, with 9 bases sitting between them. The CDR3 sequence is CASSHRHPTDTQYF. In nucleotides, the CDR3 is TGCGCCAGCAGCCACAGACACCCCACAGATACGCAGTATTTT.

V is TRBV7-2 and J is TRBJ2-5, with D possibly matching TRBD2 (5 bases). The V end was cut by 4 bases, the J end by 5 bases, with 14 bases between. The CDR3 length is 14 residues. Per the germline V gene, CDR1 is SGHTA and CDR2 is FQGNSA. The CDR3 protein is CASSSSWTQETQYF. The CDR3 nucleotides read TGTGCCAGCAGCTCGTCCTGGACTCAGGAGACCCAGTACTTC.

The chain combines TRBV7-2 with TRBJ1-4; D is undetermined. Germline loops: CDR1 SGHTA, CDR2 FQGNSA. This CDR3 has 13 residues. V was clipped by 4 bases and J by 7 bases, with 10 bases between them. CDR3 sequence reads: CASSSISGEKLFF. CDR3 sequence (DNA): TGTGCCAGCAGCTCCATCAGTGGTGAAAAACTGTTTTTT.

The J gene is TRBJ2-7, the V gene TRBV5-5, with D perhaps TRBD1 (6 bases). Deletions cut 5 bases from V and 3 bases from J, with 18 bases between. The CDR3 extends over 15 amino acids. Germline-derived CDR1 and CDR2 are SGHKS and YYEKEE (reference sequence). The CDR3 DNA reads TGTGCCAGCAGACAGGACAGAGCCGGCTTCTACGAGCAGTACTTC. Translated: CASRQDRAGFYEQYF.

Only a few counts were recorded for this clonotype. The rearrangement links TRBV9 to TRBJ1-2; D might be TRBD1 (5 bases). V was cut by 4 bases and J by 2 bases, with 18 bases left in between. Germline CDR1 and CDR2: SGDLS and YYNGEE. The CDR3 contains 16 residues. The CDR3 bases are TGTGCCAGCAGCCCATCGGGACCGACAGCCAACTATGGCTACACCTTC. Protein: CASSPSGPTANYGYTF.

A word on this clonotype: One end of the junction does not line up with germline, which may come from a read error. The genes are TRBV6-5 and TRBJ2-3; possible D gene TRBD1, 5 bases. This CDR3 is 12 amino acids long. Looked up from germline, CDR1 is MNHEY and CDR2 is SVGAGI. The CDR3 region is CASSPRTGTQYF. CDR3 nucleotide sequence: TGTGCCAGCAGCCCCCGTACAGGTACGCAGTATTTT.

The rearrangement joins TRBV12-3 or TRBV12-4 to TRBJ2-1, with 14 bases that match TRBD2. The CDR3 spans 18 residues. The J segment lost 8 bases and the V segment lost 6 bases, leaving 15 bases of the junction unmatched. CDR3 bases: TGTGCCAGCAGCCGCGGACTAGCGGGGGGCCCGATGTTGGATGAGCAGTTCTTC. This gives the protein CASSRGLAGGPMLDEQFF.

The DNA for the CDR3 is TGCAGTGCTAGAGATACCCGCGGGAGAAGCGAGCAGTACTTC. Protein product: CSARDTRGRSEQYF. This chain links TRBV20-1 with TRBJ2-7, with 7 bases aligning to TRBD2. Germline trimming cut 0 bases from V and 6 bases from J; bases unmatched to any gene: 8. The CDR3 covers 14 residues. The germline V gene encodes CDR1 DFQATT and CDR2 SNEGSKA (reference sequence).

The rearrangement links TRBV9 to TRBJ2-3; D remains ambiguous. The V end lost 0 bases, the J end lost 3 bases, and 17 bases lay between the germline ends. This CDR3 is 17 amino acids long. Per the germline V gene, CDR1 is SGDLS and CDR2 is YYNGEE. DNA for the CDR3: TGTGCCAGCAGCGTAGTGTCAGGAGAAGTGGGTACAGATACGCAGTATTTT. This codes for CASSVVSGEVGTDTQYF.

The CDR3 spells CASDPGGLNTEAFF. CDR3 DNA: TGTGCCAGCGATCCAGGGGGCTTGAACACTGAAGCTTTCTTT. The V call is TRBV28, the J call TRBJ1-1; TRBD1 aligns across 8 bases. The CDR3 length is 14 residues. V shed 8 bases, J shed 0 bases, and the junction held 5 bases outside the gene matches. The germline V gene has CDR1 MDHEN and CDR2 SYDVKM.

The rearrangement links TRBV28 to TRBJ2-7; 7 bases agree with TRBD1. V lost 2 bases to trimming and J lost 3 bases; unmatched junction nucleotides: 7. Germline CDR1 is MDHEN and CDR2 is SYDVKM. The CDR3 is 15 amino acids. Here the CDR3 reads CASSLTGDRSYEQYF. CDR3 coding DNA: TGTGCCAGCAGTTTAACAGGGGACAGAAGCTACGAGCAGTACTTC. Based on the CDR3 plus reference TRBV28 and TRBJ2-7, the full variable domain is DVKVTQSSRYLVKRTGEKVFLECVQDMDHENMFWYRQDPGLGLRLIYFSYDVKMKEKGDIPEGYSVSREKKERFSLILESASTNQTSMYLCASSLTGDRSYEQYFGPGTRLTVT.

This chain joins TRBV25-1 and TRBJ1-2, with 8 nucleotides matching TRBD1. Per the germline V gene, CDR1 is MGHDK and CDR2 is SYGVNS. This CDR3 is built from 12 residues. With V trimmed by 10 bases and J by 4 bases, 5 bases remained unmatched. In DNA form, the CDR3 reads TGTGCCACTTCGGACAGGGCCTATGGCTACACCTTC. It yields the protein CATSDRAYGYTF.

V gene TRBV20-1 combines with J gene TRBJ1-2, with TRBD1 matching 7 bases. CDR3 length equals 13 residues. CDR1 DFQATT and CDR2 SNEGSKA come from the germline V gene (reference sequence). V was clipped by 3 bases and J by 6 bases; unmatched bases: 7. The CDR3 nucleotides are TGCAGTGCTAGTAGCGACAGGGTTCATGGCTACACCTTC. This encodes CSASSDRVHGYTF.

This chain uses TRBV4-3 with TRBJ2-7; D gene ambiguous. Trimming shortened V by 0 bases and J by 6 bases, and 12 bases separated the two germline ends. Germline-derived CDR1 and CDR2 are LGHNA and YSLEER. The CDR3 covers 14 residues. For the CDR3, the DNA is TGCGCCAGCAGCCAAGAGATTAGTTTAAGCGAGCAGTACTTC. Amino acids: CASSQEISLSEQYF.

The chain uses TRBV5-1 and TRBJ1-1, with 9 bases that match TRBD1. The CDR3 has 17 residues. With V trimmed by 3 bases and J by 0 bases, 9 bases remained unmatched. Germline V gene sequence: CDR1 SGHRS, CDR2 YFSETQ. CDR3 region: CASSSLTGGGVNTEAFF. The CDR3 DNA follows: TGCGCCAGCAGCTCCCTAACAGGGGGCGGGGTGAACACTGAAGCTTTCTTT.

The chain uses TRBV4-3 and TRBJ2-3; the match to TRBD2 covers 11 bases. The CDR3 is 16 residues long. CDR1 and CDR2 from the germline V gene are LGHNA and YSLEER. V lost 0 bases and J lost 4; bases outside the gene matches: 3. The CDR3 DNA sequence: TGCGCCAGCAGCCAAGATAGCGGGAGGGCCGCAGATACGCAGTATTTT. It is translated as CASSQDSGRAADTQYF.

This rearrangement joins TRBV20-1 to TRBJ2-7; TRBD2 is a possible D gene (6 bases). The CDR3 has 13 residues. The ends were cut back, 7 bases at V and 0 bases at J, with 13 bases in the middle. Germline lookup yields CDR1 DFQATT and CDR2 SNEGSKA (reference sequence). This CDR3 is CSGGGASSYEQYF. CDR3 nucleotides: TGCAGTGGGGGCGGGGCTAGCTCCTACGAGCAGTACTTC.

V and J are TRBV2 and TRBJ2-5, with 15 positions matching TRBD2. Trimming removed 6 bases from V and 11 bases from J; junction bases left unmatched: 13. The CDR3 sequence is 16 residues long. Per germline, CDR1 SNHLY and CDR2 FYNNEI. CDR3 sequence: CASSPGLAGGNNEQYF. The CDR3 DNA sequence: TGTGCCAGCAGCCCGGGACTAGCGGGAGGTAACAATGAGCAGTACTTC.

This chain connects TRBV7-9 to TRBJ1-5; D not resolved. CDR1 is SEHNR and CDR2 is FQNEAQ in the germline V gene (reference sequence). V was trimmed by 5 bases and J by 4 bases, leaving 12 bases between them. CDR3 length: 14 amino acids. CDR3 loop: CASSEPNWNQPQHF. The CDR3 DNA reads as TGTGCCAGCAGCGAACCGAATTGGAATCAGCCCCAGCATTTT.

This clonotype was seen only a few times. The genes are TRBV21-1 and TRBJ2-4; TRBD2 was called by the table and not checked on the DNA. TRBV21-1 is an annotated pseudogene. CDR3 length equals 15 residues. The CDR3 region is CASSKDGGRENIQYF. The CDR3 coding sequence is TGTGCCAGCAGCAAAGATGGAGGGAGGGAAAACATTCAGTACTTC.